Listed here are 23 T cell receptor beta chains from one sample, sequenced in a study of T-cell reconstitution after alpha-beta-depleted transplantation in children. Preparation of the TCRbeta library used unique molecular identifiers. MiXCR, applied by TCRdb to the PCR reads, yields one record per CDR3 protein. Of 330,000 or so distinct CDR3 sequences listed, around a tenth are singletons. The material sequenced was PBMCs, taken before TCRalphabeta/CD19-depleted stem cell transplant. Source of these receptors: a boy in the first two years of life with acute myeloid leukemia, due to receive a stem cell transplant.

The V gene is TRBV11-2, the J gene TRBJ2-1; a weak D match, TRBD2 (5 bases). V was cut by 3 bases and J by 4 bases, with 16 bases left in between. CDR3 size: 16 residues. Germline lookup yields CDR1 SGHAT and CDR2 FQNNGV. DNA of the CDR3: TGTGCCAGCAGCTTGGGTCGGGCTAGGACTTACAATGAGCAGTTCTTC. This gives the protein CASSLGRARTYNEQFF.

The V call is TRBV28, the J call TRBJ1-6; 9 bases fit TRBD1. From germline, CDR1 is MDHEN and CDR2 SYDVKM. This CDR3 spans 15 amino acids. The V gene end was trimmed by 8 bases and the J gene end by 9 bases; junction bases not matched to a gene: 11. The CDR3 loop reads CASLSGTGSSSPLHF. In DNA, the CDR3 is TGTGCCAGCCTCTCCGGGACAGGGTCGAGTTCACCCCTCCACTTT.

V is TRBV28 and J is TRBJ1-6; TRBD1 might be the D (6 bases). CDR1 MDHEN and CDR2 SYDVKM come from the germline V gene. With 6 bases removed from V and 0 bases from J, the gap between germline ends came to 21 bases. The CDR3 contains 19 residues. Here the CDR3 reads CASSPLGGHMGSYNSPLHF. In DNA form, the CDR3 reads TGTGCCAGCAGCCCTTTAGGGGGACACATGGGCTCCTATAATTCACCCCTCCACTTT.

The rearrangement joins TRBV7-6 to TRBJ2-7; D gene unclear. Trimming stripped 1 base from V and 3 bases from J, with 13 bases between. The germline V gene has CDR1 SGHVS and CDR2 FNYEAQ. This CDR3 spans 15 amino acids. This chain's CDR3 is CASSLEGSLFYEQYF. As DNA, the CDR3 is TGTGCCAGCAGCTTAGAGGGCAGCCTATTCTACGAGCAGTACTTC.

The chain joins TRBV19 to TRBJ1-2; TRBD1 might be the D (5 bases). V was cut by 6 bases and J by 3 bases, with 8 bases left in between. Germline V gene sequence: CDR1 LNHDA, CDR2 SQIVND (reference sequence). The CDR3 runs to 12 residues. CDR3 sequence reads: CASRVGHYGYTF. The DNA for the CDR3 is TGTGCCAGTAGGGTGGGACACTATGGCTACACCTTC.

The rearrangement uses TRBV2 and TRBJ2-7, with D unresolved. The germline V gene encodes CDR1 SNHLY and CDR2 FYNNEI. Trimming stripped 7 bases from V and 2 bases from J, with 9 bases between. This CDR3 has 12 amino acids. The CDR3 here is CASTSAPYEQYF. CDR3 coding DNA: TGTGCCAGCACCTCAGCCCCCTACGAGCAGTACTTC.

This clonotype appeared many times. The V gene is TRBV20-1, the J gene TRBJ2-7, with 7 positions matching TRBD2. This CDR3 spans 15 amino acids. CDR1 is DFQATT and CDR2 is SNEGSKA in the germline V gene (reference sequence). V lost 0 bases to trimming and J lost 0 bases; unmatched junction nucleotides: 5. As DNA, the CDR3 is TGCAGTGCTAGAGATTTGGGGACTAACTCCTACGAGCAGTACTTC. Protein product: CSARDLGTNSYEQYF.

J is TRBJ2-1 and V is TRBV5-4; D tentatively reads TRBD1 or TRBD2 (5 bases each). V lost 7 bases and J lost 10, with 15 bases in between. The CDR3 spans 12 residues. Germline V gene data show CDR1 as SGHNT and CDR2 as YYREEE (reference sequence). The CDR3 bases are TGTGCCAGCGGCTCCGGGGCGCGGGAGCAGTTCTTC. Protein: CASGSGAREQFF.

This sequence joins TRBV29-1 and TRBJ1-1; D is possibly TRBD1 (6 bases). The CDR3 covers 13 residues. The germline gives CDR1 SQVTM, CDR2 ANQGSEA. V lost 6 bases to trimming and J lost 3 bases, with 14 bases between them. The CDR3 spells CSVTGRTYTEAFF. The CDR3, as DNA: TGCAGCGTAACAGGGAGGACTTACACTGAAGCTTTCTTT.

This clonotype was recorded at least ten times. The gene calls are TRBV29-1 and TRBJ2-5, with 7 bases lining up with TRBD2. CDR1 and CDR2 from the germline V gene are SQVTM and ANQGSEA. This CDR3 contains 13 residues. V gave up 3 bases and J gave up 4 bases; unmatched junction bases: 5. CDR3 sequence: CSVDEGGSETQYF. CDR3 nucleotides: TGCAGCGTTGACGAGGGAGGGTCAGAGACCCAGTACTTC.

This clonotype was seen many times. The chain recombines TRBV20-1 with TRBJ1-6; TRBD1 agrees at 8 bases. The V and J ends lost 5 bases and 8 bases, in that order; junction bases with no gene match: 8. Germline CDR1 reads DFQATT; CDR2 reads SNEGSKA (reference sequence). The CDR3 is made up of 14 amino acids. CDR3 coding DNA: TGCAGTGCTCCGGACAGGGAGTATTATTCACCCCTCCACTTT. It encodes CSAPDREYYSPLHF.

This clonotype has at least ten counts. The J gene is TRBJ2-7, the V gene TRBV7-9; 10 positions match TRBD2. There are 17 residues in the CDR3. CDR1 SEHNR and CDR2 FQNEAQ come from the germline V gene (reference sequence). V shed 0 bases and J 0 bases; nucleotides not matched to a gene: 5. The CDR3 DNA reads as TGTGCCAGCAGCTTAGCTAGCGGGGGGTCCGCCTCCTACGAGCAGTACTTC. Translation: CASSLASGGSASYEQYF.

This clonotype was recorded many times. The chain carries TRBV18 and TRBJ2-5, with unresolved D. The V gene's germline CDR1 is KGHSH and CDR2 LQKENI. Trimming took off 1 base at V and 2 bases at J, with 8 bases between the two ends. This CDR3 has 14 amino acids. The CDR3 sequence: CASSPLDGQETQYF. The CDR3 region has the DNA TGTGCCAGCTCACCACTGGACGGTCAAGAGACCCAGTACTTC. The full variable domain, with the rest looked up from reference TRBV18 and TRBJ2-5, is NAGVMQNPRHLVRRRGQEARLRCSPMKGHSHVYWYRQLPEEGLKFMVYLQKENIIDESGMPKERFSAEFPKEGPSILRIQQVVRGDSAAYFCASSPLDGQETQYFGPGTRLLVL.

This clonotype was detected many times. The chain carries TRBV4-3 and TRBJ1-1, with TRBD1 as a possible D gene (5 bases). The CDR3 runs to 15 residues. V shed 0 bases and J shed 0 bases, with 8 bases lying between them. Germline V gene data show CDR1 as LGHNA and CDR2 as YSLEER. CDR3 amino acids: CASSQDRTLNTEAFF. The CDR3 DNA reads TGCGCCAGCAGCCAAGATCGGACATTGAACACTGAAGCTTTCTTT.

In this sample, this clonotype turned up many times. The gene calls are TRBV7-2 and TRBJ1-1; maybe TRBD1 (5 bases). This CDR3 contains 17 residues. Trimming took 2 bases from V and 4 from J, leaving 20 bases between them. Germline-derived CDR1 and CDR2 are SGHTA and FQGNSA. CDR3 in amino acids: CASSLPRGFGAGTEAFF. The CDR3, as DNA: TGTGCCAGCAGCTTACCGCGCGGCTTCGGGGCGGGCACTGAAGCTTTCTTT.

In this sample, this clonotype turned up many times. V gene TRBV6-2 or TRBV6-3 combines with J gene TRBJ2-3; no firm D call. Germline V CDR1 and CDR2: MNHEY, SVGEGT. Trimming shortened V by 0 bases and J by 0 bases, and 10 bases separated the two germline ends. There are 16 residues in the CDR3. In DNA form, the CDR3 reads TGTGCCAGCAGTTACTCGAACAGCTTTAGCACAGATACGCAGTATTTT. Residues: CASSYSNSFSTDTQYF.

For this clonotype: This may arise from a read error, as a much more abundant clone is one base away. V is TRBV7-3 and J is TRBJ2-3; 8 positions agree with TRBD2. This CDR3 has 15 residues. Germline CDR1 SGHTA, CDR2 FQGTGA. Trimming took 5 bases from V and 5 from J; bases not matched to a gene: 9. In DNA form, the CDR3 reads TGTGCCAGCAGCGCGCAAACTAGCGGCATAGATACGCAGTATTTT. Translated: CASSAQTSGIDTQYF.

A word on this clonotype: A clone one base away is much larger, so this may be a read error. J is TRBJ2-7 and V is TRBV28; 7 bases map to TRBD1. Germline values: CDR1 MDHEN, CDR2 SYDVKM. The CDR3 runs 13 residues. The CDR3: CASSGTVGHDQYF. CDR3 sequence (DNA): TGTGCCAGCAGTGGGACAGTTGGCCACGACCAGTACTTC.

There are many counts of this clonotype. V and J are TRBV7-9 and TRBJ2-2, with D unclear. The CDR3 has 14 residues. CDR1 and CDR2 (germline): SEHNR, FQNEAQ (reference sequence). V lost 5 bases, J lost 7 bases, and 14 bases lay in between. The DNA for the CDR3 is TGTGCCAGCAGCCAAAAGGGTACCATCGGGGAGCTGTTTTTT. Translated, it gives CASSQKGTIGELFF.

This clonotype was counted ten times or more. The chain couples TRBV9 to TRBJ1-1; D ambiguous. The length of the CDR3 is 13 residues. Germline CDR1 and CDR2: SGDLS and YYNGEE. V gave up 4 bases and J gave up 6 bases, with 13 bases separating them. CDR3 nucleotides: TGTGCCAGCAGCACCATGCTTGGGGCTGAAGCTTTCTTT. Residues: CASSTMLGAEAFF.

This clonotype was picked up a small number of times. The chain carries TRBV4-3 and TRBJ2-1, with D tentatively TRBD2 (7 bases). Trimming took off 1 base at V and 9 bases at J, with 16 bases between the two ends. The CDR3 is 15 residues long. The germline gives CDR1 LGHNA, CDR2 YSLEER. CDR3 DNA: TGCGCCAGCAGCCAAGTGAGAATAGGGGGGGGTGAGCAGTTCTTC. Protein sequence: CASSQVRIGGGEQFF.

There are many counts of this clonotype. This chain connects TRBV12-3 or TRBV12-4 to TRBJ2-1, with a tentative D call TRBD2 (6 bases). V lost 4 bases and J lost 5, with 18 bases in between. This CDR3 contains 16 residues. This chain's CDR3 is CASSSPRDRRDNEQFF. CDR3 DNA sequence: TGTGCCAGCAGTTCGCCCCGGGATAGGAGGGACAATGAGCAGTTCTTC.

This clonotype has at least ten counts. The chain is built from TRBV7-9 and TRBJ2-7; D uncertain. The V and J ends lost 0 bases and 3 bases respectively, with 9 bases between them. The length of the CDR3 is 14 residues. The V gene's germline CDR1 is SEHNR and CDR2 FQNEAQ (reference sequence). In DNA form, the CDR3 reads TGTGCCAGCAGCTTAGCGGCGACTGTCTACGAGCAGTACTTC. Translated, it gives CASSLAATVYEQYF.